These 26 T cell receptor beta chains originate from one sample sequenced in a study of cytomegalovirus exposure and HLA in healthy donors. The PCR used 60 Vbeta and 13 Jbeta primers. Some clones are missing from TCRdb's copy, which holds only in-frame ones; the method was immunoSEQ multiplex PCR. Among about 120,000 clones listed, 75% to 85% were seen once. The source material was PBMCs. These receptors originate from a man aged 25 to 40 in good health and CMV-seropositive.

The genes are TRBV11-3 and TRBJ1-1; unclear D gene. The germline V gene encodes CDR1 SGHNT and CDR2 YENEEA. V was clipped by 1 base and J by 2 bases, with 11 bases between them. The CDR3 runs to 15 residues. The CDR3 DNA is TGTGCCAGCAGCTTAGCCCACAAGATAAACACTGAAGCTTTCTTT. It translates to CASSLAHKINTEAFF.

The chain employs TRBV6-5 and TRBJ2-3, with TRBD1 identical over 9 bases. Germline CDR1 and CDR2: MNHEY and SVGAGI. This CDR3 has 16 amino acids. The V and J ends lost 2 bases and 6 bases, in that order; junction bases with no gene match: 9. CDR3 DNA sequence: TGTGCCAGCAGTTACAAGGGGGACAGGGCCCTCGATACGCAGTATTTT. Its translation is CASSYKGDRALDTQYF.

The CDR3, as DNA: TGTGCCAGCAACCAGCGGGGGGAGGTCTACGAGCAGTACTTC. This codes for CASNQRGEVYEQYF. The chain combines TRBV11-2 with TRBJ2-7; 9 bases agree with TRBD2. J was trimmed by 3 bases and V by 7 bases; bases with no gene match: 7. There are 14 residues in the CDR3. The germline V gene encodes CDR1 SGHAT and CDR2 FQNNGV.

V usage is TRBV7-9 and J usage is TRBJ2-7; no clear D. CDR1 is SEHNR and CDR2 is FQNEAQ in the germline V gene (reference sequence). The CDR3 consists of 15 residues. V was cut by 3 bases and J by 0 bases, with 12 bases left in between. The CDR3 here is CASSLTSSLSYEQYF. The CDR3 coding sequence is TGTGCCAGCAGCTTGACTTCCTCCCTCTCCTACGAGCAGTACTTC.

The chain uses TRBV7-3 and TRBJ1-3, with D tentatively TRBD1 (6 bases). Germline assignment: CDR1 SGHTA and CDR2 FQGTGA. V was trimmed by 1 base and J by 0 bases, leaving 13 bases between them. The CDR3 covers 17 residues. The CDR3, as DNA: TGTGCCAGCAGCTTAATGCCGCCAGGGGTCTCTGGAAACACCATATATTTT. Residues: CASSLMPPGVSGNTIYF.

CDR3 residues: CATQSPEDYEQYF. The CDR3 nucleotides are TGTGCCACTCAATCCCCCGAGGACTACGAGCAGTACTTC. The chain joins TRBV19 to TRBJ2-7; D call uncertain. Per the germline V gene, CDR1 is LNHDA and CDR2 is SQIVND (reference sequence). The CDR3 totals 13 residues. V was shortened by 10 bases and J by 3 bases, with 16 bases between the two germline ends.

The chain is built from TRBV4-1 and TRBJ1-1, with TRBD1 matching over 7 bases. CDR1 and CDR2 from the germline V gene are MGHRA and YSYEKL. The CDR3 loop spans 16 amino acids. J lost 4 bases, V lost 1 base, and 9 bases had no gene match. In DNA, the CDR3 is TGCGCCAGCAGCCAAGGACCCAGAGGGGGCGGCACTGAAGCTTTCTTT. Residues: CASSQGPRGGGTEAFF.

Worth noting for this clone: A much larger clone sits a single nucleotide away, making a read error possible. The chain's CDR3 is CASSQSTGSNQPQHF. The DNA of the CDR3 is TGCGCCAGCAGCCAATCGACAGGGAGCAATCAGCCCCAGCATTTT. V and J are TRBV7-2 and TRBJ1-5, with 7 bases that match TRBD1. This CDR3 region has 15 residues. CDR1 is SGHTA and CDR2 is FQGNSA in the germline V gene.

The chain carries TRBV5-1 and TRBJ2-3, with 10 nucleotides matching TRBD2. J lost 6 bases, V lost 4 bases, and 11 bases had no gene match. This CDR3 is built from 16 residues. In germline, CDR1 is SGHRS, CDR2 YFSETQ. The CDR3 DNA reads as TGCGCCAGCAGCCCCGGGGCTAGCGGGAGAGGGGATACGCAGTATTTT. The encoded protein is CASSPGASGRGDTQYF.

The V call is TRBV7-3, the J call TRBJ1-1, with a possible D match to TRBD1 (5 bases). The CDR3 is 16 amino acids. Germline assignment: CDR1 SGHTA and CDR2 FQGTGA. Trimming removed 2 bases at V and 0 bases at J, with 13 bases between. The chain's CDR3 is CASSLQGNSMNTEAFF. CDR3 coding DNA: TGTGCCAGCAGCTTACAGGGAAACTCCATGAACACTGAAGCTTTCTTT.

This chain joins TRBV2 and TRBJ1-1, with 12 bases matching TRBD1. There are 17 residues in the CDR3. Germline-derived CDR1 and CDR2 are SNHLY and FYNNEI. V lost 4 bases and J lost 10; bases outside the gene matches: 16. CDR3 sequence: CASSGDPGQGAQLGAFF. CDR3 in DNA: TGTGCCAGCAGTGGCGACCCGGGACAGGGGGCCCAATTGGGAGCTTTCTTT. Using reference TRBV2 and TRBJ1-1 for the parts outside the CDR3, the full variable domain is EPEVTQTPSHQVTQMGQEVILRCVPISNHLYFYWYRQILGQKVEFLVSFYNNEISEKSEIFDDQFSVERPDGSNFTLKIRSTKLEDSAMYFCASSGDPGQGAQLGAFFGQGTRLTVV.

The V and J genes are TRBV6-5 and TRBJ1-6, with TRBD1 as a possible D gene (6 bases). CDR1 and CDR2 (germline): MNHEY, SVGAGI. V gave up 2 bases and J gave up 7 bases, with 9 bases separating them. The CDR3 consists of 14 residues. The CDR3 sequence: CASSYITGNSPLHF. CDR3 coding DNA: TGTGCCAGCAGTTACATCACAGGGAATTCACCCCTCCACTTT.

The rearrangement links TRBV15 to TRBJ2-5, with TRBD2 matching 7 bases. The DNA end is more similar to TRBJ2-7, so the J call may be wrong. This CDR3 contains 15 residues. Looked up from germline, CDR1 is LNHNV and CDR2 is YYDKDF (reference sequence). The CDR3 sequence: CATSRDRGEGYEQYF. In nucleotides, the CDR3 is TGTGCCACCAGCAGAGATCGCGGGGAGGGCTACGAGCAGTACTTC.

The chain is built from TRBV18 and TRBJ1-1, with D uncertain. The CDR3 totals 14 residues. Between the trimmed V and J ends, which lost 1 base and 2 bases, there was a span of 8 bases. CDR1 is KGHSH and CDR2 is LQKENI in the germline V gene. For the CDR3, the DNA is TGTGCCAGCTCACCACAACACCTCAACACTGAAGCTTTCTTT. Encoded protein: CASSPQHLNTEAFF. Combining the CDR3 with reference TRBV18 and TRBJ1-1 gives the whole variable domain NAGVMQNPRHLVRRRGQEARLRCSPMKGHSHVYWYRQLPEEGLKFMVYLQKENIIDESGMPKERFSAEFPKEGPSILRIQQVVRGDSAAYFCASSPQHLNTEAFFGQGTRLTVV.

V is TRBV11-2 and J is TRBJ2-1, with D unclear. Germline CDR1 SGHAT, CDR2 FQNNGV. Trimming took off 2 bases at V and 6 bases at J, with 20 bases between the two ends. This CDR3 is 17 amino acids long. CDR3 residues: CASSLNSDTMWVNEQFF. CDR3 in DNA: TGTGCCAGCAGCTTAAATAGTGATACTATGTGGGTCAATGAGCAGTTCTTC.

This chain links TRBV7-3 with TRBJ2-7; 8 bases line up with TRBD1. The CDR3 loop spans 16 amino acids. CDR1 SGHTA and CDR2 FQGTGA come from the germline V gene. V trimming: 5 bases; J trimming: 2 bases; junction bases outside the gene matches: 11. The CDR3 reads CASSPPWGQATYEQYF. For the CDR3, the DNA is TGTGCCAGCAGCCCCCCCTGGGGACAGGCCACCTACGAGCAGTACTTC.

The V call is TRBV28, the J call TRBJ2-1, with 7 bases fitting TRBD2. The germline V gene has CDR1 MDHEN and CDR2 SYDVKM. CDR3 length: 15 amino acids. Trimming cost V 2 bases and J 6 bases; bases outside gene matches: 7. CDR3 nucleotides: TGTGCCAGCAGTTTACCGAGCGGGGTCCGCAATGAGCAGTTCTTC. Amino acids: CASSLPSGVRNEQFF.

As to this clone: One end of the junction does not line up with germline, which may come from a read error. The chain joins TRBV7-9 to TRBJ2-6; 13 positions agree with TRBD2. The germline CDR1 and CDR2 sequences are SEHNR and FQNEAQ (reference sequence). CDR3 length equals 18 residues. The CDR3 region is CSSSLTSGGSTGANVLTF. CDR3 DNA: TGTTCCAGCAGCTTGACTAGCGGGGGGTCTACAGGGGCCAACGTCCTGACTTTC.

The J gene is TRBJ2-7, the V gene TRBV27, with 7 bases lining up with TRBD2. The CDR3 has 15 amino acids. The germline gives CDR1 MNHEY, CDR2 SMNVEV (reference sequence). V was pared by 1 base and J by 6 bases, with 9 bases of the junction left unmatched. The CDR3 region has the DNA TGTGCCAGCAGTTTATATCTGGCGGGAGTGAGCGAGCAGTACTTC. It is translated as CASSLYLAGVSEQYF.

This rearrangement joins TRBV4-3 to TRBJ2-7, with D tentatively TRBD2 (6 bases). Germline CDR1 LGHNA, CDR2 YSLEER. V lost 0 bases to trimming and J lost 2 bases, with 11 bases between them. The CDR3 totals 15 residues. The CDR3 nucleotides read TGCGCCAGCAGCCAAGAGGGGGGAAGTCCCTACGAGCAGTACTTC. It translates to CASSQEGGSPYEQYF.

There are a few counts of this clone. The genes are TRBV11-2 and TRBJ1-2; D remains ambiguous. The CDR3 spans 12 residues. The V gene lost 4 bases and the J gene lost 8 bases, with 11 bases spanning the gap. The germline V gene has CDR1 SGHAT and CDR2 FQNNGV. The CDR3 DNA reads TGTGCCAGCAGCTCAAGACCAGCGGGCTACACCTTC. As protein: CASSSRPAGYTF.

The CDR3 DNA reads as TGTGCCAGCAGCGTAGGGGGGGACCCTGCCTACGAGCAGTACTTC. It encodes CASSVGGDPAYEQYF. The gene calls are TRBV9 and TRBJ2-5, with a tentative D call TRBD2 (6 bases). With the DNA end fitting TRBJ2-7 better, the J assignment may be wrong. Germline CDR1 reads SGDLS; CDR2 reads YYNGEE. The CDR3 covers 15 residues.

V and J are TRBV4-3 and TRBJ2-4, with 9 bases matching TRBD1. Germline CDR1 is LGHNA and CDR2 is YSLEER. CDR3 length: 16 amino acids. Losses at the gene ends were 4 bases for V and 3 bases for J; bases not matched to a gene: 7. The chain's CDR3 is CASSPAWTGDKNIQYF. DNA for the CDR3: TGCGCCAGCAGCCCCGCGTGGACAGGGGACAAAAACATTCAGTACTTC.

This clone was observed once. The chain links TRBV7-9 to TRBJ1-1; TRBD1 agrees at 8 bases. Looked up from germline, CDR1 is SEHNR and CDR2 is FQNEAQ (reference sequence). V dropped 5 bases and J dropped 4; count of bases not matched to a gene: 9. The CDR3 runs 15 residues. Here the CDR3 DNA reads TGTGCCAGCAGCCTTCGGTTCGACAGGGGCACTGAAGCTTTCTTT. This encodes CASSLRFDRGTEAFF.

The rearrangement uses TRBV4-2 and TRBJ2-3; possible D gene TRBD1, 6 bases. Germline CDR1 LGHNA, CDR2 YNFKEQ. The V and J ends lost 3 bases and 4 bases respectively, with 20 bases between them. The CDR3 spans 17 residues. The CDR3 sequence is CASSQYPTGNKADTQYF. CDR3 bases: TGTGCCAGCAGCCAGTACCCGACAGGCAATAAAGCAGATACGCAGTATTTT.

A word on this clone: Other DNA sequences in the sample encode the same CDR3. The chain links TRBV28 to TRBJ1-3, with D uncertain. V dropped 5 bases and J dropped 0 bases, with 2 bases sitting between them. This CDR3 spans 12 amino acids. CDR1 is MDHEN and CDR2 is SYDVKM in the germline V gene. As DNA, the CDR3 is TGTGCCAGCAGTCTCTCTGGAAACACCATATATTTT. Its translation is CASSLSGNTIYF.